This T cell receptor beta chain was sequenced during a study of OX40 agonist ivuxolimab in advanced cancers. Across the whole study: Ivuxolimab is a fully human IgG2 antibody that activates OX40 (CD134). Previous treatment with anti-PD-1, anti-PD-L1 or anti-CTLA-4 therapy was allowed; approximately 40% had received some. General study points: On average, a greater number of expanded clones characterised CD8+ T cells relative to CD4+.

Germline-derived CDR1 and CDR2 are SGHTA and FQGNSA. V was pared by 6 bases and J by 4 bases, with 18 bases between. The CDR3 length is 16 residues. Only in-frame clones appear in the TCRdb table, and some are missing; sequencing was by immunoSEQ multiplex PCR. The sample yields around 25,000 clones, 70% to 85% seen once. As regards this clone: The target antigen is unknown.

V and J are TRBV7-2 and TRBJ2-2; D gene unclear. This TCR was sampled from an adult with an advanced solid tumor such as melanoma, head and neck, liver or kidney cancer. The input for sequencing was CD4+ or CD8+ T cells sorted from blood, taken in a trial of the OX40 agonist ivuxolimab. CDR3 coding DNA: TGTGCCAGCAGTTCGGGCCTCGAGTGGGTCACCGGGGAGCTGTTTTTT. This codes for CASSSGLEWVTGELFF.